The 21 T cell receptor beta chains given below trace back to one sample, sequenced in a study of shared clonotypes between healthy human individuals. Repertoires were generated with immunoSEQ multiplex PCR, while TCRdb's copy carries only in-frame clones and drops some. Of roughly 1.5 million clones detected, 98% appear once; the ten largest clones hold 0.4% to 0.45%. The source material was naive CD4+ T cells sorted from blood. The sample's subset: CD45RA+ positively selected. The source is a man aged 30 to 39 in good health.

The V and J genes are TRBV4-3 and TRBJ1-2; D unclear. V lost 1 base to trimming and J lost 8 bases, with 11 bases between them. The CDR3 is made up of 13 amino acids. Per germline, CDR1 LGHNA and CDR2 YSLEER. DNA of the CDR3: TGCGCCAGCAGCCAAGCCCCCGATCGGGGCTACACCTTC. Translation gives CASSQAPDRGYTF.

The chain couples TRBV2 to TRBJ2-4, with TRBD1 as a possible D gene (6 bases). The V and J ends lost 10 bases and 0 bases respectively, with 16 bases between them. Per the germline V gene, CDR1 is SNHLY and CDR2 is FYNNEI. The CDR3 sequence is 15 residues long. CDR3 loop: CAITGSPLAKNIQYF. The CDR3 nucleotides are TGTGCCATTACAGGGTCCCCATTAGCCAAAAACATTCAGTACTTC.

This rearrangement joins TRBV9 to TRBJ2-5, with D perhaps TRBD2 (5 bases). TRBJ2-7 matches the DNA end more closely, so the J call is doubtful. The CDR3 is made up of 15 amino acids. Germline values: CDR1 SGDLS, CDR2 YYNGEE. The chain's CDR3 is CASSVAVGAYYEQYF. As DNA, the CDR3 is TGTGCCAGCAGCGTAGCTGTGGGAGCCTACTACGAGCAGTACTTC.

The rearrangement joins TRBV18 to TRBJ1-1; a weak D match, TRBD1 (6 bases). V shed 4 bases and J shed 1 base, with 10 bases lying between them. CDR1 is KGHSH and CDR2 is LQKENI in the germline V gene. The CDR3 has 14 amino acids. This chain's CDR3 is CASSQTQGNTEAFF. The CDR3, as DNA: TGTGCCAGCTCACAAACACAGGGGAACACTGAAGCTTTCTTT.

This rearrangement joins TRBV29-1 to TRBJ1-2, with D perhaps TRBD1 (5 bases). The germline V gene encodes CDR1 SQVTM and CDR2 ANQGSEA. V was cut by 7 bases and J by 4 bases, with 16 bases left in between. This CDR3 is 13 amino acids long. This chain's CDR3 is CSAAREVGYGYTF. In DNA, the CDR3 is TGCAGCGCCGCCAGGGAGGTGGGCTATGGCTACACCTTC. Variable domain in full (rest from reference TRBV29-1 and TRBJ1-2): SAVISQKPSRDICQRGTSLTIQCQVDSQVTMMFWYRQQPGQSLTLIATANQGSEATYESGFVIDKFPISRPNLTFSTLTVSNMSPEDSSIYLCSAAREVGYGYTFGSGTRLTVV.

The chain couples TRBV2 to TRBJ1-1; D perhaps matches TRBD1 (5 bases). Germline-derived CDR1 and CDR2 are SNHLY and FYNNEI. This CDR3 contains 13 residues. V was pared by 7 bases and J by 2 bases, with 11 bases between. In nucleotides, the CDR3 is TGTGCCAGCACACGGGGCCCCAACACTGAAGCTTTCTTT. This translates into CASTRGPNTEAFF.

This chain joins TRBV4-1 and TRBJ2-5; TRBD1 agrees at 11 bases. The trim removed 1 base at V and 3 bases at J, leaving 1 base unmatched. The CDR3 is 15 residues long. Germline lookup yields CDR1 MGHRA and CDR2 YSYEKL. CDR3 nucleotides: TGCGCCAGCAGCCAAGCGGGACAGGGGGAAGAGACCCAGTACTTC. Its translation: CASSQAGQGEETQYF.

CDR3 loop: CASSSGQSYEQYF. For the CDR3, the DNA is TGTGCCAGCAGTTCGGGACAGAGCTACGAGCAGTACTTC. The V gene is TRBV27, the J gene TRBJ2-7, with TRBD1 matching 7 bases. V dropped 4 bases and J dropped 3; count of bases not matched to a gene: 3. The CDR3 is made up of 13 amino acids. Germline CDR1 is MNHEY and CDR2 is SMNVEV (reference sequence).

The chain links TRBV15 to TRBJ1-5; possibly TRBD1 for D (5 bases). The CDR3 spans 15 residues. Trimming took 3 bases from V and 7 from J, leaving 16 bases between them. Germline V gives CDR1 LNHNV, CDR2 YYDKDF (reference sequence). CDR3 DNA: TGTGCCACCAGCAGTTGGGCAGGGTCAGGCCAGCCCCAGCATTTT. Its protein product is CATSSWAGSGQPQHF.

V and J are TRBV19 and TRBJ2-7; D unresolved. CDR1 and CDR2 (germline): LNHDA, SQIVND (reference sequence). CDR3 length: 14 residues. Between the trimmed V and J ends, which lost 4 bases and 2 bases, there was a span of 12 bases. CDR3 amino acids: CASSKRQSPYEQYF. CDR3 coding DNA: TGTGCCAGTAGTAAGAGGCAGTCTCCCTACGAGCAGTACTTC.

In this sample, this clone turned up once. V is TRBV29-1 and J is TRBJ1-1; D is perhaps TRBD1 (6 bases). V was pared by 7 bases and J by 2 bases, with 14 bases between. Germline loops: CDR1 SQVTM, CDR2 ANQGSEA. This CDR3 spans 13 amino acids. The CDR3 loop reads CSASGQPNTEAFF. The DNA for the CDR3 is TGCAGCGCCAGTGGACAGCCAAACACTGAAGCTTTCTTT. Filled out from reference TRBV29-1 and TRBJ1-1, the complete variable domain reads SAVISQKPSRDICQRGTSLTIQCQVDSQVTMMFWYRQQPGQSLTLIATANQGSEATYESGFVIDKFPISRPNLTFSTLTVSNMSPEDSSIYLCSASGQPNTEAFFGQGTRLTVV.

CDR3 residues: CASSVGRFRAEGSYNEQFF. The CDR3, as DNA: TGTGCCAGCAGCGTAGGACGCTTCCGGGCGGAGGGTTCCTACAATGAGCAGTTCTTC. The V call is TRBV9, the J call TRBJ2-1; perhaps TRBD2 as D (6 bases). CDR3 length: 19 amino acids. Trimming took off 0 bases at V and 1 base at J, with 20 bases between the two ends. CDR1 SGDLS and CDR2 YYNGEE come from the germline V gene.

Of note for this clone: This sample includes further DNA sequences coding for the same CDR3. The V call is TRBV18, the J call TRBJ2-5; D call uncertain. The CDR3 covers 12 residues. Germline CDR1 KGHSH, CDR2 LQKENI. The ends were cut back, 3 bases at V and 5 bases at J, with 7 bases in the middle. CDR3 sequence (DNA): TGTGCCAGCTCACCGGGCCCGGAGACCCAGTACTTC. It specifies CASSPGPETQYF. The full variable domain, completed using reference TRBV18 and TRBJ2-5, is NAGVMQNPRHLVRRRGQEARLRCSPMKGHSHVYWYRQLPEEGLKFMVYLQKENIIDESGMPKERFSAEFPKEGPSILRIQQVVRGDSAAYFCASSPGPETQYFGPGTRLLVL.

This chain links TRBV27 with TRBJ2-5; no firm D call. From germline, CDR1 is MNHEY and CDR2 SMNVEV (reference sequence). Trimming left V 10 bases short and J 5 bases short, with 5 bases between. This CDR3 comprises 9 residues. This chain's CDR3 is CAIRETQYF. CDR3 DNA: TGTGCCATCAGGGAGACCCAGTACTTC.

The DNA of the CDR3 is TGTGCCAGCAGTTTAATAATGGGGACTAGCGGGGCTTACAATGAGCAGTTCTTC. Its protein is CASSLIMGTSGAYNEQFF. The chain has TRBV27 and TRBJ2-1; 13 bases map to TRBD2. The CDR3 has 18 amino acids. Germline trimming cut 2 bases from V and 4 bases from J; bases unmatched to any gene: 8. The germline V gene encodes CDR1 MNHEY and CDR2 SMNVEV (reference sequence).

V usage is TRBV14 and J usage is TRBJ2-7; a weak D match, TRBD1 (6 bases). The CDR3 totals 17 residues. The germline V gene has CDR1 SGHDN and CDR2 FVKESK. V dropped 1 base and J dropped 1 base, with 17 bases sitting between them. This CDR3 is CASSQVGIRDKSYEQYF. The DNA for the CDR3 is TGTGCCAGCAGCCAAGTCGGAATTCGGGACAAATCCTACGAGCAGTACTTC.

This chain joins TRBV5-4 and TRBJ2-1; 7 nucleotides align to TRBD1. Germline CDR1 is SGHNT and CDR2 is YYREEE (reference sequence). The CDR3 is made up of 15 amino acids. With 4 bases clipped from V and 5 bases from J, the junction kept 9 bases outside the gene matches. CDR3 sequence: CASSTPRQGNNEQFF. The CDR3 DNA reads as TGTGCCAGCAGCACCCCCCGACAGGGAAACAATGAGCAGTTCTTC.

The chain recombines TRBV19 with TRBJ1-2; possible D gene TRBD1, 5 bases. The CDR3 extends over 15 amino acids. Germline V gene data show CDR1 as LNHDA and CDR2 as SQIVND (reference sequence). Trimming cost V 6 bases and J 2 bases, with 16 bases left between them. The CDR3 loop reads CASSEVGTGNYGYTF. The CDR3 DNA reads TGTGCCAGTAGCGAAGTGGGGACTGGGAACTATGGCTACACCTTC.

The chain couples TRBV5-6 to TRBJ2-1; possible D gene TRBD2, 6 bases. The CDR3 loop spans 19 amino acids. Trimming stripped 4 bases from V and 0 bases from J, with 23 bases between. The germline V gene encodes CDR1 SGHDT and CDR2 YYEEEE. The CDR3 nucleotides are TGTGCCAGCAGCGCCTCTTCTGGGGGGAGCCCCAGCTCCTACAATGAGCAGTTCTTC. It specifies CASSASSGGSPSSYNEQFF. The full variable domain, in which reference TRBV5-6 and TRBJ2-1 provide the parts outside the CDR3, is DAGVTQSPTHLIKTRGQQVTLRCSPKSGHDTVSWYQQALGQGPQFIFQYYEEEERQRGNFPDRFSGHQFPNYSSELNVNALLLGDSALYLCASSASSGGSPSSYNEQFFGPGTRLTVL.

The V call is TRBV5-4, the J call TRBJ2-7; tentative D call: TRBD1 (5 bases). Germline assignment: CDR1 SGHNT and CDR2 YYREEE (reference sequence). The CDR3 has 14 amino acids. V was clipped by 3 bases and J by 2 bases, with 12 bases between them. DNA for the CDR3: TGTGCCAGCAGCTCCCGGACACTACCCTACGAGCAGTACTTC. Translating it yields CASSSRTLPYEQYF.

V and J are TRBV18 and TRBJ2-5, with D uncertain. The CDR3 sequence is 13 residues long. Germline lookup yields CDR1 KGHSH and CDR2 LQKENI. V lost 2 bases to trimming and J lost 3 bases, with 7 bases between them. CDR3 nucleotide sequence: TGTGCCAGCTCACCAGAGCCGGAAGAGACCCAGTACTTC. Residues: CASSPEPEETQYF.